The T cell receptor beta chain described here comes from a study of lymphopenia after photon versus proton radiotherapy. Notes on the study in general: Survival link was tested only in deceased patients; proton benefit remains a possibility. After lymphocyte nadir, photon-treated repertoires showed oligoclonal expansion, especially CD8+ Temra. Under photons, naive T cells and diversity fell while effector/memory populations rose.

With V trimmed by 4 bases and J by 4 bases, 10 bases remained unmatched. Germline values: CDR1 SEHNR, CDR2 FQNEAQ (reference sequence). This CDR3 is 16 amino acids long. The assay was immunoSEQ multiplex PCR, and TCRdb's table has in-frame clones only and misses some. Among approximately 7,200 clones listed, about 88% were seen once. About this clone itself: Its target is unknown.

The source was peripheral blood, collected from a patient treated with photon-based radiotherapy. This TCR was sampled from an older woman with pancreatic cancer. The V gene is TRBV7-9, the J gene TRBJ1-3, with TRBD1 matching 7 bases. The CDR3 DNA is TGTGCCAGCAGCTCCGGGACAGCACAACCAGGAAACACCATATATTTT. The encoded protein is CASSSGTAQPGNTIYF.